This record looks at one T cell receptor beta chain sequence and its context. The specificity of this receptor is unknown. No base qualities exist here, and no much larger clone lies one base off it. This entry is derived from a study of T cell responses to AZD1222 COVID-19 vaccine listed by TCRdb under 2021. The study in broad terms: A total of 230 to 250 trial participants underwent TCR sequencing, of whom about 210 received two doses of AZD1222 and roughly 25 received two doses of the MenACWY control vaccine. Trial participants were enrolled into age subgroups of 18-55, 56-69 and 70-plus years, which contained 148, 28 and 57 TCR-sequenced participants, respectively.

The CDR3 regions of human TCRbeta chains were analyzed by immunosequencing. The paper's data handling went like this. TCRs in the repertoires were compared against a reference library of SARS-CoV-2-specific TCRs that had been generated with the MIRA antigen-specificity platform. Breadth was defined as the fraction of unique TCRs that were SARS-CoV-2-associated, and depth was defined as the fraction of total T cells that were SARS-CoV-2-associated. Using the MIRA data, each spike-specific TCR was mapped to the spike region that the TCR reacts to and placed in a CD4 or CD8 class. Log10-transformed breadth and depth values were compared by one-way ANOVA with Sidak's multiple comparisons tests. This is the immuneACCESS table as TCRdb keeps it, with only in-frame sequences that have V and J called. A part of the clones is gone; compared with another copy, unresolved V genes explain less than half, and the rest is unexplained. V and J calls and clone size are given by that table; D and trimming were obtained from the DNA. This sample is represented by around 130,000 clones; roughly 90% of them were singletons. The top ten constitute around 4.4% of the sample.

In light of the paper, this sample's time point label describes: about 28 days (+/-7) after the second vaccine dose. What the treatment or condition label conveys for this sample: meningococcal conjugate vaccine given as trial control. Vaccinee samples were obtained from the UK trials COV001 and COV002, which included a single-blind randomized controlled phase 2/3 trial of AZD1222 (ChAdOx1 nCoV-19) in healthy adults. For TCRbeta chain sequencing, PBMC samples were collected from trial participants at day 0 and at day 28 after the second dose. The study at large found these results: In the small 56-69-year group, the increase in depth fell short of significance, most likely because of low power. A significant rise in spike-specific TCR breadth and depth was observed after two AZD1222 doses relative to day 0 and relative to MenACWY recipients. No day 14 peak-response samples were available, so repertoires were characterized only after the peak T cell response. Only a handful of AZD1222 recipients were SARS-CoV-2 seropositive at baseline, limiting conclusions about previously exposed vaccinees. Reportedly, close to half of the unique spike-specific TCRs recognized epitopes lying outside the regions that are mutated in the B.1.351 and B.1.1.7 variants. The whole spike protein was spanned by vaccine-associated CD4 TCRs, and dominant responses were seen in regions 160-218 and 743-854. Participants were mostly white British, with more females than males. The authors suggested clonal diversity may have been underestimated.

V lost 11 bases and J lost 2 bases; the stretch between them is 4 bases long. The germline V gene supplies CDR1 MNHNS and CDR2 SASEGT. The cysteine opens and the phenylalanine closes a CDR3 of 10 amino acids. Just the 30-base CDR3 DNA is kept, in frame starting at base 1. This TCR derives from an adult who received the MenACWY meningococcal vaccine as a control. This sequence uses TRBV6-1 and TRBJ1-5; there is no confident call for the D gene. Material: peripheral blood, obtained 28 days after the second dose of the MenACWY control vaccine. In nucleotide form, the sequence is TGTGCCGTCGGCAATCAGCCCCAGCATTTT. Its amino acids are CAVGNQPQHF.